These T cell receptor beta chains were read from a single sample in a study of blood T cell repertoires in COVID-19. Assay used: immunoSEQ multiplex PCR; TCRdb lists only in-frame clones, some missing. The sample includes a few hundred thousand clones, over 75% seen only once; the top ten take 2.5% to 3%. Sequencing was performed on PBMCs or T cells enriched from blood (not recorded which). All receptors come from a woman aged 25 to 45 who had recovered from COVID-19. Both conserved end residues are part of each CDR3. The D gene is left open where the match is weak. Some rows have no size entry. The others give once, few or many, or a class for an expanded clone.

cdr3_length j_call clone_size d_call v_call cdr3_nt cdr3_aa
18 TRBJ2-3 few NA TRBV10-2 TGCGCCAGCAGTGAAGAAGCACGGGCTAGAGCGGCTACAGATACGCAGTATTTT CASSEEARARAATDTQYF
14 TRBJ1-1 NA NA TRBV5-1 TGCGCCAGCAGCGCAGCAGGGGAGATCACTGAAGCTTTCTTT CASSAAGEITEAFF
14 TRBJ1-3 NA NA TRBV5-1 TGCGCCAGCAGCTTGGGGACATTAGGAAACACCATATATTTT CASSLGTLGNTIYF
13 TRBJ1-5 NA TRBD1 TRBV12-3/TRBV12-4 TGTGCCAGCAGTTGGGACAGTCGCCAGCCCCAGCATTTT CASSWDSRQPQHF
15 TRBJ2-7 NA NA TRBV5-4 TGTGCCAGCAGCTTTTTGGTTAGCGGAACCTACGAGCAGTACTTC CASSFLVSGTYEQYF
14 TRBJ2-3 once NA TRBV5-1 TGCGCCAGCAGCTTGGAGGGCCCAGGGGATACGCAGTATTTT CASSLEGPGDTQYF
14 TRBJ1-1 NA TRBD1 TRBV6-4 TGTGCCAGCAGTGAAGTACCAGGGGGTACTGAAGCTTTCTTT CASSEVPGGTEAFF
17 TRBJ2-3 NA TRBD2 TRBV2 TGTGCCAGCGACCTCACCAGGACTAGCGGGGTCACAGATACGCAGTATTTT CASDLTRTSGVTDTQYF
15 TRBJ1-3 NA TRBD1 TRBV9 TGTGCCAGCAGCCCGGGACAGGGAGGTGGAAACACCATATATTTT CASSPGQGGGNTIYF
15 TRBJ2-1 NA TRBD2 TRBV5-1 TGCGCCAGGGACCGACTAGCGGGAGACGGGAATGAGCAGTTCTTC CARDRLAGDGNEQFF
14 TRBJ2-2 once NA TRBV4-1 TGCGCCAGCAGCTCACCCGGGACAAGCGGGGAGCTGTTTTTT CASSSPGTSGELFF
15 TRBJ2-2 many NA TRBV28 TGTGCCAGCTGGGGACATAGGGTGAACACCGGGGAGCTGTTTTTT CASWGHRVNTGELFF
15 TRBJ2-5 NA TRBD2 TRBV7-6 TGTGCCAGCAGCGCATGGACTAGCGCATGGGAGACCCAGTACTTC CASSAWTSAWETQYF
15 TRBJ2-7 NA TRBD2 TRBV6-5 TGTGCCAGCAGCATAGGGCTAGCGGGGGTTTACGAGCAGTACTTC CASSIGLAGVYEQYF
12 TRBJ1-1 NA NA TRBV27 TGTGCCAGCCGGACACAGAACACTGAAGCTTTCTTT CASRTQNTEAFF
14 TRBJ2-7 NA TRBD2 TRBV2 TGTGCCACTCAAACTAGCGGGAGACACTACGAGCAGTACTTC CATQTSGRHYEQYF
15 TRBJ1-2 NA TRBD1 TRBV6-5 TGTGCCAGCAGTTCCCTACAGGGGGGGAGCTATGGCTACACCTTC CASSSLQGGSYGYTF
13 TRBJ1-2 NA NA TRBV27 TGTGCCAGCAGTCTGCAGGGAAACTATGGCTACACCTTC CASSLQGNYGYTF